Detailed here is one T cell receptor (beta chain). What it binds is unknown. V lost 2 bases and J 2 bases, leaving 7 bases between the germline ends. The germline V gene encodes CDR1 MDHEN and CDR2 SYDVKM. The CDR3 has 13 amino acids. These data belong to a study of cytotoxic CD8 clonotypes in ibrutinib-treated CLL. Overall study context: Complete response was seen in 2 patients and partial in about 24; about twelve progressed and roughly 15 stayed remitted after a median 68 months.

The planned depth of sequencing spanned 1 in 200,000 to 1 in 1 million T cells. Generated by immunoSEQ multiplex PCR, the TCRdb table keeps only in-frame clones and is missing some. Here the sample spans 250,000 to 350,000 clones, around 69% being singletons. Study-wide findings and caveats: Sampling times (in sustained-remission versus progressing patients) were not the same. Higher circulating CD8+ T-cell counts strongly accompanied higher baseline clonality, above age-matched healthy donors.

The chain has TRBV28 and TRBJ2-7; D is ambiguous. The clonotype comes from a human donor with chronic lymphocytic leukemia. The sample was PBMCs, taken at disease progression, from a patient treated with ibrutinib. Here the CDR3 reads CASSLGPPYEQYF. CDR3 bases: TGTGCCAGCAGTTTAGGACCCCCCTACGAGCAGTACTTC. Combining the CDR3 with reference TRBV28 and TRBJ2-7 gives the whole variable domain DVKVTQSSRYLVKRTGEKVFLECVQDMDHENMFWYRQDPGLGLRLIYFSYDVKMKEKGDIPEGYSVSREKKERFSLILESASTNQTSMYLCASSLGPPYEQYFGPGTRLTVT.